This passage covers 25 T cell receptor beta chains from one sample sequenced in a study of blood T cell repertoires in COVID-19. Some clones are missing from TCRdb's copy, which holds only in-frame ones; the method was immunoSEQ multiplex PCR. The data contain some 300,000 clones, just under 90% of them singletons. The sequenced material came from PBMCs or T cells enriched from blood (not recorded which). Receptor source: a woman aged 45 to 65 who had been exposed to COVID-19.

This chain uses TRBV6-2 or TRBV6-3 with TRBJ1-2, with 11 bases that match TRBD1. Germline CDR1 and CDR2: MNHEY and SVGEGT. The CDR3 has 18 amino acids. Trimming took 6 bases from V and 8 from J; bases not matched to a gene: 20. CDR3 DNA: TGTGCCAGCAGCCGTCCACGGACAGGGGGCAAAGACGTCGGCGGCTACACCTTC. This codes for CASSRPRTGGKDVGGYTF.

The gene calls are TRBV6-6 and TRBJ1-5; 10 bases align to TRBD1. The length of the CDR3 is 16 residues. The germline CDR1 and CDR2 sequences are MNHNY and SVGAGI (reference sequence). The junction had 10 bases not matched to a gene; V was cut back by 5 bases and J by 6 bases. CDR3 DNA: TGTGCCAGCAGTCCGGCGGGACAGGGGATCGGTCAGCCCCAGCATTTT. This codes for CASSPAGQGIGQPQHF.

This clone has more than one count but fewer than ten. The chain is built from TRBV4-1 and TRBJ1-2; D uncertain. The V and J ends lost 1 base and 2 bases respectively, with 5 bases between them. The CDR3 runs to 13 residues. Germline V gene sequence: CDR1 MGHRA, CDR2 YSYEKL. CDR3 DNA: TGCGCCAGCAGCCAAGCAGGAAACTATGGCTACACCTTC. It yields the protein CASSQAGNYGYTF.

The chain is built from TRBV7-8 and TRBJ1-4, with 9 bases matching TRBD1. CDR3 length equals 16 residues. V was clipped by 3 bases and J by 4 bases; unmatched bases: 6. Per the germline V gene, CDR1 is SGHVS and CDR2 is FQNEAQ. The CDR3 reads CASSFPGTGFNEKLFF. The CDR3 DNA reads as TGTGCCAGCAGCTTTCCCGGGACAGGGTTTAATGAAAAACTGTTTTTT.

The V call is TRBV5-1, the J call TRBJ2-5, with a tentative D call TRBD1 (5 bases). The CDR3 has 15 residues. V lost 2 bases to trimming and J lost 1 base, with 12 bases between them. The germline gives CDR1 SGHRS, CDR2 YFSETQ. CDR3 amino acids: CASSFVQGRQETQYF. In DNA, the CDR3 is TGCGCCAGCAGCTTCGTGCAGGGTCGCCAAGAGACCCAGTACTTC.

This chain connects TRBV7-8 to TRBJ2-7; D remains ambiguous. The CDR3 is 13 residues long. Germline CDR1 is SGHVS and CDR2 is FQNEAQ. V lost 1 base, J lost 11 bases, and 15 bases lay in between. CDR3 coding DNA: TGTGCCAGCAGCTTAGGCCGAGTAGATACGGAGTACTTC. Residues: CASSLGRVDTEYF.

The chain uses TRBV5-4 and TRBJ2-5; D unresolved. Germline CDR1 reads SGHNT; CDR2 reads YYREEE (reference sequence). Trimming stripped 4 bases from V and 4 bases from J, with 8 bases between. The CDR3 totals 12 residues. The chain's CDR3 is CASSRSGETQYF. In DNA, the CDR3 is TGTGCCAGCAGCCGCTCCGGAGAGACCCAGTACTTC.

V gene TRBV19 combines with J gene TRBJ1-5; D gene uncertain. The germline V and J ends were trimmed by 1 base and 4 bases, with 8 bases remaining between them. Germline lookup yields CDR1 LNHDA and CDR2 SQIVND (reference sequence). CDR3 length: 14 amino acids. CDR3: CASSIGNGNQPQHF. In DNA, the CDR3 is TGTGCCAGTAGTATAGGTAACGGGAATCAGCCCCAGCATTTT.

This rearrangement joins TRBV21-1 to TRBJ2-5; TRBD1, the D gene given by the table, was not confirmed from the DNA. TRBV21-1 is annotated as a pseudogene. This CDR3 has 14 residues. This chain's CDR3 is CASSKVPGFGTQYF. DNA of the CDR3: TGTGCCAGCAGCAAAGTGCCAGGGTTCGGGACCCAGTACTTC.

The CDR3 nucleotides read TGTGCCAGCAGCCAGGGCACGGATGGACTGACCGTCTACGAGCAGTACTTC. Protein product: CASSQGTDGLTVYEQYF. The chain uses TRBV3-1 (or the pseudogene TRBV3-2) and TRBJ2-7, with a possible D match to TRBD2 (5 bases). V shed 3 bases and J shed 3 bases, with 21 bases lying between them. CDR3 length: 17 residues. Germline CDR1 reads LGHDT; CDR2 reads YNNKEL (reference sequence).

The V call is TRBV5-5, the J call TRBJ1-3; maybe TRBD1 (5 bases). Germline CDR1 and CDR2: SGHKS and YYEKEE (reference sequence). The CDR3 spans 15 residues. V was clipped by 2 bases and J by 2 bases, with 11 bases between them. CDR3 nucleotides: TGTGCCAGCAGCTTTGATCAGGGTGCTGGAAACACCATATATTTT. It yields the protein CASSFDQGAGNTIYF.

CDR3 nucleotides: TGTGCCAGCAGTGAAGGCAGGGGTGGGTCTAATGAGCAGTTCTTC. The encoded protein is CASSEGRGGSNEQFF. V is TRBV2 and J is TRBJ2-1; D is perhaps TRBD1 (6 bases). The CDR3 is 15 residues long. Germline loops: CDR1 SNHLY, CDR2 FYNNEI. V was shortened by 1 base and J by 7 bases, with 14 bases between the two germline ends.

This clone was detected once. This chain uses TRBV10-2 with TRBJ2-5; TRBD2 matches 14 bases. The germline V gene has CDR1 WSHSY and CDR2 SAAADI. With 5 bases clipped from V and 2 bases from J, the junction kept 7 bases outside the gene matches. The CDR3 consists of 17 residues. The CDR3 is CASSRTSGGNRQETQYF. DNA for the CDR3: TGCGCCAGCAGTCGGACTAGCGGGGGGAATAGGCAAGAGACCCAGTACTTC.

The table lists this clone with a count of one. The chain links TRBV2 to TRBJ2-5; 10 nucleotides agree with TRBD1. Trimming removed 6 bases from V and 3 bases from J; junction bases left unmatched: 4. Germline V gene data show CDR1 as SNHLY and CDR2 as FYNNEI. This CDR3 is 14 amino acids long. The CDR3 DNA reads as TGTGCCAGCAGGCTGGGGACAGGGGAAGAGACCCAGTACTTC. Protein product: CASRLGTGEETQYF.

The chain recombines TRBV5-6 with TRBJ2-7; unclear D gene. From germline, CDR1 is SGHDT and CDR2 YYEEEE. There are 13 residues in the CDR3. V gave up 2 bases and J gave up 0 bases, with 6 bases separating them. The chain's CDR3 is CASSLENSYEQYF. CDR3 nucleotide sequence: TGTGCCAGCAGCTTAGAGAACTCCTACGAGCAGTACTTC.

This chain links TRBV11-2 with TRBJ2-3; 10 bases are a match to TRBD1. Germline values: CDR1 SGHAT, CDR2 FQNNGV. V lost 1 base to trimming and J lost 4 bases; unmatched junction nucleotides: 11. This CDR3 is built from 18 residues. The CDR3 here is CASSLVGGPGTGADTQYF. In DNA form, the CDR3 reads TGTGCCAGCAGCTTAGTTGGCGGGCCCGGGACAGGGGCAGATACGCAGTATTTT.

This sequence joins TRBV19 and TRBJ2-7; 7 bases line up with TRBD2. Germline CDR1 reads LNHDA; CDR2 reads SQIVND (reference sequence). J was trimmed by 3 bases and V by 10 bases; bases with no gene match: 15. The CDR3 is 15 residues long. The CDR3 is CANLWGGDAYYEQYF. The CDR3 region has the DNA TGTGCCAACCTTTGGGGGGGGGACGCTTACTACGAGCAGTACTTC. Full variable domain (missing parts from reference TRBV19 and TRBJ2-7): DGGITQSPKYLFRKEGQNVTLSCEQNLNHDAMYWYRQDPGQGLRLIYYSQIVNDFQKGDIAEGYSVSREKKESFPLTVTSAQKNPTAFYLCANLWGGDAYYEQYFGPGTRLTVT.

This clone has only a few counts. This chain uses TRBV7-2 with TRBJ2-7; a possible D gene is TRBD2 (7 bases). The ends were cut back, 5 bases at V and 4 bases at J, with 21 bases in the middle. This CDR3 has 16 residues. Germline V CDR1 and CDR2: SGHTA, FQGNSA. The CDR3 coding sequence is TGTGCCAGCAGCCCGAAGGGAGGGGGGGGCCCTTACGAGCAGTACTTC. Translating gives CASSPKGGGGPYEQYF.

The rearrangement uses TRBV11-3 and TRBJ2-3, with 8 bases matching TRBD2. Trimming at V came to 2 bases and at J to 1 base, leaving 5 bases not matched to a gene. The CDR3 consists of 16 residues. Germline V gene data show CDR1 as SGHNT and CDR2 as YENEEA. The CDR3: CASSLRAGAGTDTQYF. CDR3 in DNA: TGTGCCAGCAGCTTAAGAGCGGGGGCGGGCACAGATACGCAGTATTTT.

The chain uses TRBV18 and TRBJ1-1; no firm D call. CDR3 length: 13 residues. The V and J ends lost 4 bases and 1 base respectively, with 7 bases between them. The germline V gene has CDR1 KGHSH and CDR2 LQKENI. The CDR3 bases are TGTGCCAGCTCACTCGGTGGGAACACTGAAGCTTTCTTT. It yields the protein CASSLGGNTEAFF.

The CDR3 DNA reads as TGTGCCAGCAGCCACGGACAGGCTCAAGAGACCCAGTACTTC. Protein: CASSHGQAQETQYF. The chain carries TRBV4-2 and TRBJ2-5, with 7 bases fitting TRBD1. The CDR3 totals 14 residues. Unmatched junction bases numbered 3, after V lost 3 bases and J lost 2 bases. Germline V CDR1 and CDR2: LGHNA, YNFKEQ.

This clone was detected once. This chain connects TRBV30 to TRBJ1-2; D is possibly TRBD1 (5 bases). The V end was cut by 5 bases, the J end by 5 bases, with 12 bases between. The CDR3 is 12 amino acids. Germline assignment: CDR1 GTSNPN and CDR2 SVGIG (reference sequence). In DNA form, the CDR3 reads TGTGCCTGGGCAGGGTTCGGGTATGGCTACACCTTC. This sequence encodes CAWAGFGYGYTF.

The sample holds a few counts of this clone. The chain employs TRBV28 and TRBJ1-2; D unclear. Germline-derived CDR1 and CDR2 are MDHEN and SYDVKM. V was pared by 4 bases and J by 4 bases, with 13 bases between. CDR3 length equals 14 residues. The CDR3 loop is CASSSGRRSYGYTF. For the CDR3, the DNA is TGTGCCAGCAGTTCCGGGAGGAGGAGCTATGGCTACACCTTC.

Here the CDR3 reads CASSLLPGEETQYF. The CDR3 DNA reads TGTGCCAGCAGCTTGCTTCCGGGAGAAGAGACCCAGTACTTC. The chain couples TRBV11-2 to TRBJ2-5; D is possibly TRBD2 (6 bases). The CDR3 is made up of 14 amino acids. Trimming took 3 bases from V and 3 from J, leaving 11 bases between them. The germline CDR1 and CDR2 sequences are SGHAT and FQNNGV.

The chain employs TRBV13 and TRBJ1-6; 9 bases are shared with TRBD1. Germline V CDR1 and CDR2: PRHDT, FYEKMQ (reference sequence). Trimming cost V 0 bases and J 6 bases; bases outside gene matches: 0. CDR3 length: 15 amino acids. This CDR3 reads CASSLGDRGNSPLHF. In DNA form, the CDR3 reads TGTGCCAGCAGCTTAGGGGACAGGGGTAATTCACCCCTCCACTTT.